The 16 T cell receptor beta chains in this list originate from one sample, sequenced in a study of OX40 agonist ivuxolimab in advanced cancers. Generated by immunoSEQ multiplex PCR, the TCRdb table keeps only in-frame clones and is missing some. The data hold 60,000 to 65,000 clones, with 92% observed a single time. This material consisted of CD4+ or CD8+ T cells sorted from blood, taken in a trial of the OX40 agonist ivuxolimab. These receptors all stem from an adult with an advanced solid tumor such as melanoma, head and neck, liver or kidney cancer.

The chain combines TRBV5-4 with TRBJ2-1; D gene uncertain. CDR3 length: 13 amino acids. V gave up 0 bases and J gave up 4 bases, with 5 bases separating them. The germline V gene encodes CDR1 SGHNT and CDR2 YYREEE (reference sequence). The CDR3 nucleotides are TGTGCCAGCAGCTTGGACGAGTACAATGAGCAGTTCTTC. Its protein product is CASSLDEYNEQFF.

This chain uses TRBV11-1 with TRBJ2-1; D remains unclear. Germline loops: CDR1 SGHAT, CDR2 FQDESV (reference sequence). The CDR3 contains 17 residues. V lost 1 base, J lost 3 bases, and 16 bases lay in between. Here the CDR3 DNA reads TGTGCCAGCAGCTTAGACCCTCTGGGTCACTACTACAATGAGCAGTTCTTC. This sequence encodes CASSLDPLGHYYNEQFF.

This rearrangement joins TRBV28 to TRBJ2-4; D unclear. Germline V gene lookup returns CDR1 MDHEN and CDR2 SYDVKM. Trimming shortened V by 2 bases and J by 2 bases, and 13 bases separated the two germline ends. This CDR3 spans 16 amino acids. The CDR3 protein is CASSLDRPASKNIQYF. CDR3 in DNA: TGTGCCAGCAGTTTAGACCGACCGGCTTCCAAAAACATTCAGTACTTC.

The chain combines TRBV6-1 with TRBJ1-1; D ambiguous. V lost 3 bases to trimming and J lost 5 bases, with 13 bases between them. The CDR3 is 14 residues long. Germline V gene data show CDR1 as MNHNS and CDR2 as SASEGT. This CDR3 reads CASSEKNLGTEAFF. CDR3 bases: TGTGCCAGCAGTGAGAAGAACTTGGGGACTGAAGCTTTCTTT.

This rearrangement joins TRBV5-1 to TRBJ2-1; D may be TRBD1 or TRBD2 (5 bases each). The CDR3 has 14 residues. Germline CDR1 reads SGHRS; CDR2 reads YFSETQ. The V gene lost 5 bases and the J gene lost 5 bases, with 14 bases spanning the gap. The CDR3 nucleotides read TGCGCCAGCAGGCAGCGGACAAACGACAATGAGCAGTTCTTC. Translated: CASRQRTNDNEQFF.

The V and J genes are TRBV19 and TRBJ1-2, with 7 nucleotides matching TRBD1. From germline, CDR1 is LNHDA and CDR2 SQIVND (reference sequence). CDR3 length equals 16 residues. With 4 bases clipped from V and 3 bases from J, the junction kept 11 bases outside the gene matches. The CDR3 DNA is TGTGCCAGTAGTACCGTCGCCGGGACAGCAGACTATGGCTACACCTTC. This translates into CASSTVAGTADYGYTF.

The rearrangement joins TRBV7-8 to TRBJ2-1, with 9 bases lining up with TRBD2. CDR1 and CDR2 from the germline V gene are SGHVS and FQNEAQ. The CDR3 loop spans 16 amino acids. With 5 bases clipped from V and 2 bases from J, the junction kept 7 bases outside the gene matches. CDR3 loop: CASSKGLAGPYNEQFF. The CDR3 nucleotides read TGTGCCAGCAGCAAGGGACTAGCCGGTCCCTACAATGAGCAGTTCTTC. The entire variable domain, with the rest obtained from reference TRBV7-8 and TRBJ2-1, is as follows: GAGVSQSPRYKVAKRGQDVALRCDPISGHVSLFWYQQALGQGPEFLTYFQNEAQLDKSGLPSDRFFAERPEGSVSTLKIQRTQQEDSAVYLCASSKGLAGPYNEQFFGPGTRLTVL.

The chain employs TRBV29-1 and TRBJ2-4, with D possibly being TRBD2 (6 bases). The V gene's germline CDR1 is SQVTM and CDR2 ANQGSEA. V was pared by 2 bases and J by 8 bases, with 13 bases between. The CDR3 is 13 residues long. The CDR3 bases are TGCAGCGTTGAAACTAGAAGCGGGTACATTCAGTACTTC. Protein: CSVETRSGYIQYF.

The chain combines TRBV6-1 with TRBJ1-5; the D is unclear. Trimming pared 3 bases from V and 7 bases from J, leaving 13 bases between. The CDR3 length is 14 residues. CDR1 is MNHNS, CDR2 SASEGT, per germline. CDR3 region: CASSDRRTGQPQHF. The CDR3 coding sequence is TGTGCCAGCAGTGACCGTCGGACTGGCCAGCCCCAGCATTTT.

This rearrangement joins TRBV6-1 to TRBJ1-2; tentatively, D is TRBD1 (6 bases). V was pared by 1 base and J by 3 bases, with 15 bases between. Germline loops: CDR1 MNHNS, CDR2 SASEGT. The CDR3 totals 16 residues. The DNA for the CDR3 is TGTGCCAGCAGTGAAGGCCCGGGGGGCGGGTACTATGGCTACACCTTC. The encoded protein is CASSEGPGGGYYGYTF.

The gene calls are TRBV5-4 and TRBJ2-7; D uncertain. Germline CDR1 is SGHNT and CDR2 is YYREEE (reference sequence). Trimming stripped 2 bases from V and 6 bases from J, with 9 bases between. The CDR3 length is 12 residues. CDR3 nucleotide sequence: TGTGCCAGCAGCTTCGGCTCAGTCGAGCAGTACTTC. Residues: CASSFGSVEQYF.

J is TRBJ1-2 and V is TRBV5-1, with TRBD1 matching over 9 bases. Trimming at V came to 2 bases and at J to 4 bases, leaving 6 bases not matched to a gene. CDR1 and CDR2 from the germline V gene are SGHRS and YFSETQ. The CDR3 sequence is 15 residues long. CDR3 loop: CASSFRTGEGYGYTF. The CDR3 DNA sequence: TGCGCCAGCAGCTTCCGGACAGGGGAAGGCTATGGCTACACCTTC.

The V call is TRBV7-9, the J call TRBJ2-5; possibly TRBD1 or TRBD2 for D (5 bases each). Looked up from germline, CDR1 is SEHNR and CDR2 is FQNEAQ (reference sequence). V dropped 5 bases and J dropped 4 bases, with 17 bases sitting between them. This CDR3 is built from 15 residues. The CDR3 loop is CASSVGPYGRETQYF. In DNA form, the CDR3 reads TGTGCCAGCAGCGTGGGACCGTACGGTCGAGAGACCCAGTACTTC.

The chain links TRBV7-6 to TRBJ1-1; D gene uncertain. Germline loops: CDR1 SGHVS, CDR2 FNYEAQ. With 2 bases removed from V and 1 base from J, the gap between germline ends came to 8 bases. The CDR3 has 14 residues. CDR3 sequence reads: CASSLLLGNTEAFF. CDR3 DNA: TGTGCCAGCAGCTTATTGTTGGGGAACACTGAAGCTTTCTTT.

J is TRBJ2-7 and V is TRBV5-4; D gene unclear. With 0 bases removed from V and 2 bases from J, the gap between germline ends came to 9 bases. CDR1 and CDR2 (germline): SGHNT, YYREEE (reference sequence). This CDR3 contains 14 residues. CDR3 DNA sequence: TGTGCCAGCAGCTTGGCGCAGAAGACCTACGAGCAGTACTTC. The encoded protein is CASSLAQKTYEQYF.

This clone is a singleton in its sample. The same CDR3 is also encoded by other DNA sequences in this sample. This chain links TRBV5-1 with TRBJ1-1; D ambiguous. Trimming removed 2 bases at V and 4 bases at J, with 6 bases between. Germline CDR1 reads SGHRS; CDR2 reads YFSETQ. The CDR3 sequence is 12 residues long. DNA of the CDR3: TGCGCCAGCAGCTTATCGTCCACTGAAGCTTTCTTT. Encoded protein: CASSLSSTEAFF.